This T cell receptor (beta chain) was identified during a study of control samples from healthy donors and cancer patients. With 5 bases removed from V and 0 bases from J, the gap between germline ends came to 11 bases. CDR1 and CDR2 (germline): SGHTA, FQGNSA. This CDR3 has 14 amino acids. Method: immunoSEQ multiplex PCR; TCRdb's copy keeps in-frame clones and lacks some. The repertoire consists of more than 100,000 clones, with 85% to 90% occurring once and the leading ten covering around 6.9%. This receptor was taken from a man between 45 and 60 years old with head and neck cancer. The sequenced sample consisted of PBMCs. The genes are TRBV7-2 and TRBJ2-7, with D perhaps TRBD1 (6 bases). The CDR3 DNA reads TGTGCCAGCAGCCTTACAGGGACCTCCTACGAGCAGTACTTC. Translating gives CASSLTGTSYEQYF.